This entry lists 8 T cell receptor beta chains sequenced from one sample in a study of T cell repertoires in cytomegalovirus infection. TCRdb reanalysed the reads using MiXCR and keeps one entry per CDR3 protein. The repertoire holds fewer than 250,000 distinct CDR3 sequences, roughly an eighth seen once, with approximately 1.6% in the top ten. The specimen was PBMCs. The receptors stem from a human donor in good health (CMV status not recorded). Some clones in this sample may be carry-over from other donors' samples.

This clonotype was observed a few times. This chain joins TRBV7-6 and TRBJ1-4; D may be TRBD1 (6 bases). CDR3 size: 18 residues. Germline V lookup: CDR1 SGHVS, CDR2 FNYEAQ. Deletions cut 5 bases from V and 0 bases from J, with 19 bases between. For the CDR3, the DNA is TGTGCCAGCAGCCTCTCGGGGGGCAGTTCCACAACTAATGAAAAACTGTTTTTT. It is translated as CASSLSGGSSTTNEKLFF.

V and J are TRBV6-2 or TRBV6-3 and TRBJ2-2; D remains unclear. Germline V gene lookup returns CDR1 MNHEY and CDR2 SVGEGT. V lost 2 bases and J lost 2, with 12 bases in between. The CDR3 totals 16 residues. The CDR3 loop is CASSYPRFLNTGELFF. The CDR3 DNA is TGTGCCAGCAGTTACCCGCGTTTTCTCAACACCGGGGAGCTGTTTTTT.

This clonotype occurred a few times. The chain joins TRBV6-2 or TRBV6-3 to TRBJ2-7; the D call may be TRBD1 or TRBD2 (5 bases each). Trimming pared 5 bases from V and 2 bases from J, leaving 16 bases between. The CDR3 is 15 amino acids. Germline assignment: CDR1 MNHEY and CDR2 SVGEGT. The CDR3 loop reads CASSAKTGPPYEQYF. The DNA of the CDR3 is TGTGCCAGCAGTGCAAAAACGGGACCCCCCTACGAGCAGTACTTC.

This clonotype was seen many times. The V and J genes are TRBV6-6 and TRBJ2-1, with 7 bases identical to TRBD2. V lost 6 bases to trimming and J lost 3 bases; unmatched junction nucleotides: 5. CDR1 is MNHNY and CDR2 is SVGAGI in the germline V gene (reference sequence). The CDR3 extends over 14 amino acids. DNA for the CDR3: TGTGCCAGCAGCCGAGGGGAGGGCTACAATGAGCAGTTCTTC. Translation gives CASSRGEGYNEQFF.

The chain recombines TRBV19 with TRBJ1-4; no definite D call. This CDR3 spans 14 amino acids. Trimming removed 3 bases from V and 7 bases from J, with 12 bases in between. Germline lookup yields CDR1 LNHDA and CDR2 SQIVND (reference sequence). In DNA form, the CDR3 reads TGTGCCAGTAGTATTTTCGGCGTGAGTGAAAAACTGTTTTTT. This translates into CASSIFGVSEKLFF.

This clonotype occurred many times. The chain has TRBV6-1 and TRBJ2-1, with a tentative D call TRBD1 (6 bases). CDR3 length equals 12 residues. Germline assignment: CDR1 MNHNS and CDR2 SASEGT. Between the trimmed V and J ends, which lost 7 bases and 6 bases, there was a span of 10 bases. The CDR3 nucleotides read TGTGCCAGCAACAGGGTAGGCAATGAGCAGTTCTTC. It specifies CASNRVGNEQFF.

This clonotype showed up just a few times. This chain connects TRBV6-2 or TRBV6-3 to TRBJ2-7; D unclear. The CDR3 covers 13 residues. With 6 bases removed from V and 2 bases from J, the gap between germline ends came to 11 bases. Germline CDR1 MNHEY, CDR2 SVGEGT. The CDR3 region has the DNA TGTGCCAGCAGCATTGACTTCCCCTACGAGCAGTACTTC. Translation: CASSIDFPYEQYF.

V usage is TRBV9 and J usage is TRBJ2-3; the D is unclear. CDR3 length equals 12 residues. Germline CDR1 is SGDLS and CDR2 is YYNGEE. Trimming removed 4 bases from V and 4 bases from J, with 7 bases in between. The CDR3 bases are TGTGCCAGCAGCAAATCACCAGATACGCAGTATTTT. Its translation is CASSKSPDTQYF.